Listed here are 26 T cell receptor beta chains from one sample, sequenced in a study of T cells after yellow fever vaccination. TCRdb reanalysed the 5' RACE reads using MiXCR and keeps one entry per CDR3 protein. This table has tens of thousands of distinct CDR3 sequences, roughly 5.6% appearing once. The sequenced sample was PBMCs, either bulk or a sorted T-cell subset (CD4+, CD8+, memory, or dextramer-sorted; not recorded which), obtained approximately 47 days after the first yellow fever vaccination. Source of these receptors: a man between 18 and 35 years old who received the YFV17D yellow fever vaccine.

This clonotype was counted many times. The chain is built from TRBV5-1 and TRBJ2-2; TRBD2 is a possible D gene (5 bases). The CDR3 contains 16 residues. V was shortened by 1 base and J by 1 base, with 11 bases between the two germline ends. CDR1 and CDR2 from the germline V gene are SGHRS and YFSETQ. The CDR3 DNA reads TGCGCCAGCAGCTTGCGGGGTGTGAGGAACACCGGGGAGCTGTTTTTT. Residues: CASSLRGVRNTGELFF.

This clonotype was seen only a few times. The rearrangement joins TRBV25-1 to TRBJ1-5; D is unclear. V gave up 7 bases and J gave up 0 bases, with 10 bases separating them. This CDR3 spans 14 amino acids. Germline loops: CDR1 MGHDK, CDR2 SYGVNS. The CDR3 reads CASTDGDSNQPQHF. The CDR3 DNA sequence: TGTGCCAGCACGGACGGAGATAGCAATCAGCCCCAGCATTTT.

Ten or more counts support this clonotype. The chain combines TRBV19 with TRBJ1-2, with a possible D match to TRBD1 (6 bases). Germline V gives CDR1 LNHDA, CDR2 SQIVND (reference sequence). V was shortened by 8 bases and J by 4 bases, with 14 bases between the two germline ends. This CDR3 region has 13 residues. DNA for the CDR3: TGTGCCAGTTGGATGAGGGGGGGCTATGGCTACACCTTC. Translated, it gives CASWMRGGYGYTF. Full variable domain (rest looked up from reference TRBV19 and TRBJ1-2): DGGITQSPKYLFRKEGQNVTLSCEQNLNHDAMYWYRQDPGQGLRLIYYSQIVNDFQKGDIAEGYSVSREKKESFPLTVTSAQKNPTAFYLCASWMRGGYGYTFGSGTRLTVV.

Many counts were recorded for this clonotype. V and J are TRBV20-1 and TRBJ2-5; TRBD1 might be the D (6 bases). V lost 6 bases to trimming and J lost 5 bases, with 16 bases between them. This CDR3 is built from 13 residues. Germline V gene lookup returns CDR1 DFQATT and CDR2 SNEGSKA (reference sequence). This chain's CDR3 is CSAGASGAETQYF. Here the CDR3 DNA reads TGCAGTGCGGGGGCTAGTGGGGCCGAGACCCAGTACTTC.

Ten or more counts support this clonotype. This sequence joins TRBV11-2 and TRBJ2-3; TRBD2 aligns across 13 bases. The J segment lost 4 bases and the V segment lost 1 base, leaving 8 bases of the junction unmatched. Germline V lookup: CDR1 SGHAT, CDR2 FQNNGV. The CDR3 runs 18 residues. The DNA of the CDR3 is TGTGCCAGCAGCTTAGTTGCCGGGACTAGCGGGGCCCCAGATACGCAGTATTTT. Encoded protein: CASSLVAGTSGAPDTQYF.

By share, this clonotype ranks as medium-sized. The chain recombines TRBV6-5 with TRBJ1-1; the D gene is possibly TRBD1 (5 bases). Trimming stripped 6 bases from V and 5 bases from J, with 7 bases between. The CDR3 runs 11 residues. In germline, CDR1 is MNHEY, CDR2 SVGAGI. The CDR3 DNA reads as TGTGCCAGCAGAGGGGAGACTGAAGCTTTCTTT. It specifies CASRGETEAFF.

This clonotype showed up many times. The CDR3 loop is CATSRGRGGDTQYF. As DNA, the CDR3 is TGTGCCACCAGCAGAGGCAGGGGAGGAGATACGCAGTATTTT. J is TRBJ2-3 and V is TRBV15; tentatively, D is TRBD1 or TRBD2 (6 bases each). CDR1 is LNHNV, CDR2 YYDKDF, per germline (reference sequence). V lost 1 base and J 5 bases, leaving 10 bases between the germline ends. There are 14 residues in the CDR3.

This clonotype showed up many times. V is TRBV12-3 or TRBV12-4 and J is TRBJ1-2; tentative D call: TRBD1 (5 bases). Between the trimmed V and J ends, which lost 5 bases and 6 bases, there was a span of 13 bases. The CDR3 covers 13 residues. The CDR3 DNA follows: TGTGCCAGCAGTCCTGGGGGTGGGCATGGCTACACCTTC. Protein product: CASSPGGGHGYTF.

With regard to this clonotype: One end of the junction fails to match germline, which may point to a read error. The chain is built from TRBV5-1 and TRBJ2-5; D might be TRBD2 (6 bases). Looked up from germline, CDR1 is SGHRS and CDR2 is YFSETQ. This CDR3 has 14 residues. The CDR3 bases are TGCGCCAGCAGCTTAAGGGACGGGGGAGAGACCCAGCACTTC. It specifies CASSLRDGGETQHF.

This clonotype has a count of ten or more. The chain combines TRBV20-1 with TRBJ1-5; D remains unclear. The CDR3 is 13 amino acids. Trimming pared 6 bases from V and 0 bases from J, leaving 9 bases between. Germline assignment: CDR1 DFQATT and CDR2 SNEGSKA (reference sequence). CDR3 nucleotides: TGCAGTGCGTTAGCCGATAGCAATCAGCCCCAGCATTTT. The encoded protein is CSALADSNQPQHF.

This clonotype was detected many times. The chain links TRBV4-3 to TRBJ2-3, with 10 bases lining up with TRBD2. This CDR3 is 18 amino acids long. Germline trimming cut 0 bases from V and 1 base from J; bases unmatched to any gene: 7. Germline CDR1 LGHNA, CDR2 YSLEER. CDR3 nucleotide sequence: TGCGCCAGCAGCCAAGAGGCAGCGGGGGGGCTGGGCACAGATACGCAGTATTTT. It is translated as CASSQEAAGGLGTDTQYF.

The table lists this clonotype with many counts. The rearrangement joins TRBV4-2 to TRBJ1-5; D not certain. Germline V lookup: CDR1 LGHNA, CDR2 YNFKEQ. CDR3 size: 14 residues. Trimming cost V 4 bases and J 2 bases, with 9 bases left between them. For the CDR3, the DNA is TGTGCCAGCAGCCGCCAGGACGGCAATCAGCCCCAGCATTTT. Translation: CASSRQDGNQPQHF.

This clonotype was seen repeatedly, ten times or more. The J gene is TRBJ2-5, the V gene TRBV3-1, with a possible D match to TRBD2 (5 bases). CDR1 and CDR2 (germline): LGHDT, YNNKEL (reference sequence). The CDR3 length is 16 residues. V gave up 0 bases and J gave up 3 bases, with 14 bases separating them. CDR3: CASSQDWRAREETQYF. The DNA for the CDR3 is TGTGCCAGCAGCCAAGATTGGCGGGCCCGGGAAGAGACCCAGTACTTC.

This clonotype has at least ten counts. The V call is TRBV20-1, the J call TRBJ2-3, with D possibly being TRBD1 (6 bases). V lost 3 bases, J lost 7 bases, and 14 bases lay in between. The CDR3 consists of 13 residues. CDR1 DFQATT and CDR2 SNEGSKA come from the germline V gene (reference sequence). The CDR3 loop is CSARSLGQNTQYF. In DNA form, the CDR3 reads TGCAGTGCTAGGTCACTGGGACAAAATACGCAGTATTTT.

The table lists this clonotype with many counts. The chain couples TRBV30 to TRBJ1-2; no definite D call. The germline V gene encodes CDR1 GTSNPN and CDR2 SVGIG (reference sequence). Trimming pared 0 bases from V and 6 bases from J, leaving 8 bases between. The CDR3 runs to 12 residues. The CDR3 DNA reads TGTGCCTGGAGTGTACTTGGGGATGGCTACACCTTC. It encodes CAWSVLGDGYTF.

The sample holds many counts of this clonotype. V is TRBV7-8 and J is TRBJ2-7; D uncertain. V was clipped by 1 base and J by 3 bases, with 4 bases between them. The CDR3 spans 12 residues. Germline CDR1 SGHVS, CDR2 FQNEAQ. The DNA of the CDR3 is TGTGCCAGCAGCTTAGTGGGCTACGAGCAGTACTTC. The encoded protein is CASSLVGYEQYF.

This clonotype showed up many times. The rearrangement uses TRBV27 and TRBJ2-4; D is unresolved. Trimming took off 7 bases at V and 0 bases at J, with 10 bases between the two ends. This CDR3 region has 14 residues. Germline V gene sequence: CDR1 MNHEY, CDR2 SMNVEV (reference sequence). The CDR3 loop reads CASKGSLAKNIQYF. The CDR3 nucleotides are TGTGCCAGCAAGGGTTCCCTAGCCAAAAACATTCAGTACTTC.

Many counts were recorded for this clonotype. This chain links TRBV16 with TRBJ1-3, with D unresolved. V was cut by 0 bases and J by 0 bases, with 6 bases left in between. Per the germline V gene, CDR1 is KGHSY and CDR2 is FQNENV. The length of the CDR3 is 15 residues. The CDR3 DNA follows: TGTGCCAGCAGCCAATCCAGGCCCTCTGGAAACACCATATATTTT. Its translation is CASSQSRPSGNTIYF.

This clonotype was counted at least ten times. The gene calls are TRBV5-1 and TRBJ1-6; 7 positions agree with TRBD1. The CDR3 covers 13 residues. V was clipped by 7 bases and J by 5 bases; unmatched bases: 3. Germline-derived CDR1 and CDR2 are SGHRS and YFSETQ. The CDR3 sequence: CASCDRDNSPLHF. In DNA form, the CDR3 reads TGCGCCAGCTGTGACAGGGATAATTCACCCCTCCACTTT.

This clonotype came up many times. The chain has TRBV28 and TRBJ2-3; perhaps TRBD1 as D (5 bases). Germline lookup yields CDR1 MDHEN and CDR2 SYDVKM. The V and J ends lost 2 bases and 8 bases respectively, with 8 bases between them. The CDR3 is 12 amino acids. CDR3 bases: TGTGCCAGCAGTTTAAATAGGGGTACGCAGTATTTT. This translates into CASSLNRGTQYF.

The CDR3 DNA reads as TGTGCCAGTACACGGCAGGGGAGGACTGAAGCTTTCTTT. Its protein product is CASTRQGRTEAFF. The chain couples TRBV19 to TRBJ1-1, with TRBD1 as a possible D gene (6 bases). With 7 bases removed from V and 5 bases from J, the gap between germline ends came to 14 bases. The CDR3 has 13 residues. Germline CDR1 is LNHDA and CDR2 is SQIVND (reference sequence).

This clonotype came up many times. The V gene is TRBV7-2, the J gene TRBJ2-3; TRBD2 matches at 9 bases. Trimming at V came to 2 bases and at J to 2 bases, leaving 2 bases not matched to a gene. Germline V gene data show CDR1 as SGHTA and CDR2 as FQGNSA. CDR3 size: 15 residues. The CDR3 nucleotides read TGTGCCAGCAGCTTAAGCGGGGGGAACACAGATACGCAGTATTTT. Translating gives CASSLSGGNTDTQYF. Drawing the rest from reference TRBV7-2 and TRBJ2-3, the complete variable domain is GAGVSQSPSNKVTEKGKDVELRCDPISGHTALYWYRQSLGQGLEFLIYFQGNSAPDKSGLPSDRFSAERTGGSVSTLTIQRTQQEDSAVYLCASSLSGGNTDTQYFGPGTRLTVL.

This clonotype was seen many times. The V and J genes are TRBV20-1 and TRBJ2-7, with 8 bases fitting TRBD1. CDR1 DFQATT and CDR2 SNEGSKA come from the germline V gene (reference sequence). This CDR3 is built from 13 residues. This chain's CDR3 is CSPRDRRSYEQYF. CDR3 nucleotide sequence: TGCAGCCCTCGGGACAGGAGATCCTACGAGCAGTACTTC.

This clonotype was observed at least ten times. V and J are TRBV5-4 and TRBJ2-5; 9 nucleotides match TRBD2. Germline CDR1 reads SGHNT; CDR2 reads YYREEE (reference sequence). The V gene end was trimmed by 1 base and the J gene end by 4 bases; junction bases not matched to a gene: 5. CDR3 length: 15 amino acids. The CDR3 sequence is CASSLPLAGSETQYF. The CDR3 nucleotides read TGTGCCAGCAGCTTGCCGCTAGCGGGGTCAGAGACCCAGTACTTC.

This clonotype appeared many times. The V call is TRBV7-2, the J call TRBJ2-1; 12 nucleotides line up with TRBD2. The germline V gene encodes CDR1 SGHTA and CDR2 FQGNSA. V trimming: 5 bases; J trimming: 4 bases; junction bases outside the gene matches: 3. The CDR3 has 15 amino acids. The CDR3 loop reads CASSPSGGAYNEQFF. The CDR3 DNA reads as TGTGCCAGCAGCCCTAGCGGGGGGGCGTACAATGAGCAGTTCTTC.

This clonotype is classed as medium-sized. CDR3 coding DNA: TGCGCCAGCAGCTTGGGTGGACAGGGCCACTACGAGCAGTACGTC. Its protein product is CASSLGGQGHYEQYV. J is TRBJ2-7 and V is TRBV5-1; TRBD1 matches 8 bases. The CDR3 spans 15 residues. The V gene's germline CDR1 is SGHRS and CDR2 YFSETQ. V was pared by 0 bases and J by 3 bases, with 5 bases of the junction left unmatched.